The 7 T cell receptor beta chains in this list originate from one sample, sequenced in a study of T-cell reconstitution after alpha-beta-depleted transplantation in children. Preparation of the TCRbeta library involved a method that used unique molecular identifiers. From the PCR reads, TCRdb called clonotypes with MiXCR, one entry per CDR3 protein. The data hold around 670,000 distinct CDR3 sequences, with over 10% observed a single time. Sequences were derived from PBMCs, sampled before TCRalphabeta/CD19-depleted stem cell transplant. The receptors shown here come from a girl aged 2 to 10 with congenital amegakaryocytic thrombocytopenia, due to receive a stem cell transplant.

This clonotype appeared a few times. The V call is TRBV3-1, the J call TRBJ2-1; 7 nucleotides agree with TRBD1. Trimming at V came to 4 bases and at J to 6 bases, leaving 12 bases not matched to a gene. Germline lookup yields CDR1 LGHDT and CDR2 YNNKEL (reference sequence). The CDR3 length is 16 residues. CDR3 sequence (DNA): TGTGCCAGCAGCCCACAAACACAGGGGTATCGCAATGAGCAGTTCTTC. It yields the protein CASSPQTQGYRNEQFF.

This clonotype was detected only a few times. The chain combines TRBV3-1 with TRBJ2-3; 14 positions match TRBD2. V trimming: 3 bases; J trimming: 3 bases; junction bases outside the gene matches: 11. The CDR3 is made up of 19 amino acids. Germline CDR1 is LGHDT and CDR2 is YNNKEL (reference sequence). The chain's CDR3 is CASSQESGTSGRGTDTQYF. For the CDR3, the DNA is TGTGCCAGCAGCCAGGAATCCGGGACTAGCGGGAGAGGAACAGATACGCAGTATTTT.

The table lists this clonotype with many counts. The J gene is TRBJ2-7, the V gene TRBV7-8; 9 bases fit TRBD2. In germline, CDR1 is SGHVS, CDR2 FQNEAQ. Trimming at V came to 2 bases and at J to 5 bases, leaving 16 bases not matched to a gene. The CDR3 has 18 amino acids. CDR3 nucleotide sequence: TGTGCCAGCAGCTTACCTCGGGGTAGCGGGAGTTCAAGGGACGAGCAGTACTTC. The encoded protein is CASSLPRGSGSSRDEQYF.

In this sample, this clonotype turned up many times. The V and J genes are TRBV20-1 and TRBJ1-1; D is uncertain. CDR3 length: 13 residues. Germline CDR1 reads DFQATT; CDR2 reads SNEGSKA (reference sequence). V lost 1 base and J lost 11, with 17 bases in between. CDR3 sequence reads: CSARVADPGRAFF. DNA for the CDR3: TGCAGTGCTAGAGTTGCGGACCCCGGCAGGGCTTTCTTT.

The chain carries TRBV5-1 and TRBJ2-3, with 7 bases lining up with TRBD1. The germline gives CDR1 SGHRS, CDR2 YFSETQ. After removal of 4 bases from V and 0 bases from J, the junction contained 11 bases not matched to a gene. The CDR3 totals 17 residues. The CDR3 DNA reads as TGCGCCAGCAGCATCACAGGGGATAAAGGTAGCACAGATACGCAGTATTTT. Residues: CASSITGDKGSTDTQYF.

This clonotype occurred a few times. This chain uses TRBV7-6 with TRBJ2-3; 8 nucleotides align to TRBD2. Per germline, CDR1 SGHVS and CDR2 FNYEAQ. J gave up 4 bases and V 6 bases, and 12 bases lay outside the gene matches. The CDR3 loop spans 16 amino acids. Here the CDR3 DNA reads TGTGCCAGCAGTAGAAGGGGGGCGGGAGGCGCAGATACGCAGTATTTT. Its protein product is CASSRRGAGGADTQYF.

This clonotype was seen at least ten times. V is TRBV28 and J is TRBJ1-5, with D possibly being TRBD1 (5 bases). The CDR3 extends over 14 amino acids. Per the germline V gene, CDR1 is MDHEN and CDR2 is SYDVKM. V lost 10 bases and J lost 0, with 13 bases in between. The CDR3 coding sequence is TGTGCCAACAATGGACACGTTAGCAATCAGCCCCAGCATTTT. As protein: CANNGHVSNQPQHF.